This record covers a single TCR beta chain. The data stem from a study of blood T cell repertoires in COVID-19. The data were produced by immunoSEQ multiplex PCR, yet TCRdb's version contains in-frame clones alone and is incomplete. The sample carries approximately 260,000 clones, 75% to 90% recorded once. This sequence was found in a woman aged 40-49 years who had recovered from COVID-19. Material: peripheral blood.

The CDR3 sequence: CASVVLRGSLRNEQFF. The CDR3 nucleotides read TGTGCCAGCGTCGTGTTAAGGGGGAGTTTAAGGAATGAGCAGTTCTTC. The chain carries TRBV11-2 and TRBJ2-1, with D possibly matching TRBD1 (6 bases). Germline V gene sequence: CDR1 SGHAT, CDR2 FQNNGV. The CDR3 has 16 residues. The V gene lost 8 bases and the J gene lost 7 bases, with 24 bases spanning the gap.